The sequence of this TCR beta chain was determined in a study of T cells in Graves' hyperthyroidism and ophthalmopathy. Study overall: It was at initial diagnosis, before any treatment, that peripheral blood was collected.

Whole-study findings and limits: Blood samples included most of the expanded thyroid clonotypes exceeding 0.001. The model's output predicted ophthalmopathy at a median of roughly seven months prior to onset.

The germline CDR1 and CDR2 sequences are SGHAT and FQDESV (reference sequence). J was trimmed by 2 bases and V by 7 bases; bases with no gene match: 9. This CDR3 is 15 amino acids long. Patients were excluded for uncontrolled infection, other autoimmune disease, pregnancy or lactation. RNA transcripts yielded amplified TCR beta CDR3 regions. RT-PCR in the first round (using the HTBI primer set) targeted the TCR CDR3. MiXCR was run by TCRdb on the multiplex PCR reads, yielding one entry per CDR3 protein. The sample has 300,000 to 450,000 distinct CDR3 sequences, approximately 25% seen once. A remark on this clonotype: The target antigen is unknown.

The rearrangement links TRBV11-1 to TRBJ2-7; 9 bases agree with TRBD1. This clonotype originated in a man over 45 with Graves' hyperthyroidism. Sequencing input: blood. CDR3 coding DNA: TGTGCCAGCACGCCCTTTGGGACAGGGACCTACGAGCAGTACTTC. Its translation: CASTPFGTGTYEQYF.